This TCR beta chain was retrieved from a study of blood T cell repertoires in COVID-19. Study-level background: Sample material is recorded as cDNA or gDNA derived from T cells, B-cell-depleted T cells, or PBMCs.

Original handling: It was from reference gene primer amplification that nucleated cell counts were estimated. Libraries were prepared by immunoSEQ multiplex PCR; TCRdb keeps only in-frame clonotypes and omits some of them. V and J calls and clone size are copied from that table; D and trimming were computed from the DNA. Of tens of thousands of clones listed, around four fifths are singletons. This CDR3 has 15 amino acids. Germline lookup yields CDR1 PRHDT and CDR2 FYEKMQ (reference sequence). Trimming left V 5 bases short and J 1 base short, with 12 bases between. The receptor was derived from a man between 25 and 39 years old with COVID-19, enrolled during active disease. This chain connects TRBV13 to TRBJ2-1; D might be TRBD2 (6 bases). The sample was peripheral blood. CDR3 in amino acids: CASSLGGMSYNEQFF. The CDR3, as DNA: TGTGCCAGCAGCCTGGGAGGAATGTCCTACAATGAGCAGTTCTTC.